A single sample gave rise to the 6 T cell receptor beta chains below, sequenced in a study of follicular helper T cells after annual influenza vaccination. Time point noted: 2014-2015 season, pre-vaccination. TCRdb keeps only in-frame clones here, not all; method: immunoSEQ multiplex PCR. The sample records some 1,200 clones, roughly 72% being singletons. The source was CXCR5+ CD38+ circulating T follicular helper cells from blood, collected on the day of influenza vaccination. The subset is: circulating Tfh, non-naive CD4+CXCR5+PD-1+ (ICOS+CD38+ or ICOS-CD38-). The source of these receptors is an adult who received the influenza vaccine.

The chain combines TRBV7-2 with TRBJ2-1, with D unclear. Trimming stripped 5 bases from V and 4 bases from J, with 9 bases between. The germline V gene has CDR1 SGHTA and CDR2 FQGNSA. This CDR3 spans 13 amino acids. CDR3 loop: CASSVQRYNEQFF. The CDR3 DNA reads TGTGCCAGCAGCGTCCAAAGGTACAATGAGCAGTTCTTC.

This sequence joins TRBV9 and TRBJ2-5; 10 bases align to TRBD1. The CDR3 is made up of 15 amino acids. The ends lost 3 bases at V and 11 bases at J; junction bases unmatched: 13. Germline V gives CDR1 SGDLS, CDR2 YYNGEE. This chain's CDR3 is CASSASGTGVGEQYF. The CDR3 DNA reads as TGTGCCAGCAGCGCTTCCGGGACAGGGGTTGGTGAGCAGTACTTC.

The gene calls are TRBV19 and TRBJ1-2; D is possibly TRBD1 (5 bases). Trimming cost V 5 bases and J 0 bases, with 19 bases left between them. The V gene's germline CDR1 is LNHDA and CDR2 SQIVND (reference sequence). The CDR3 spans 17 residues. The CDR3 nucleotides are TGTGCCAGTAGTTTAACCGGGACGGTGGAGTCTAACTATGGCTACACCTTC. Protein sequence: CASSLTGTVESNYGYTF.

The chain carries TRBV28 and TRBJ2-6, with D tentatively TRBD1 (6 bases). V was clipped by 6 bases and J by 2 bases, with 17 bases between them. Germline V CDR1 and CDR2: MDHEN, SYDVKM. The CDR3 is made up of 17 amino acids. This CDR3 is CASSHRQGKTGANVLTF. As DNA, the CDR3 is TGTGCCAGCAGCCATAGGCAGGGGAAAACTGGGGCCAACGTCCTGACTTTC. Together with reference TRBV28 and TRBJ2-6, the CDR3 gives the full variable domain: DVKVTQSSRYLVKRTGEKVFLECVQDMDHENMFWYRQDPGLGLRLIYFSYDVKMKEKGDIPEGYSVSREKKERFSLILESASTNQTSMYLCASSHRQGKTGANVLTFGAGSRLTVL.

The chain is built from TRBV29-1 and TRBJ2-3; no firm D call. CDR1 is SQVTM, CDR2 ANQGSEA, per germline. The germline V and J ends were trimmed by 3 bases and 2 bases, with 9 bases remaining between them. The CDR3 totals 13 residues. CDR3 loop: CSVDGLNTDTQYF. The CDR3 DNA reads as TGCAGCGTTGACGGGCTGAACACAGATACGCAGTATTTT.

Details on this clone: Other DNA sequences in this sample translate to the same CDR3. This rearrangement joins TRBV5-1 to TRBJ2-3; 8 nucleotides agree with TRBD2. Germline loops: CDR1 SGHRS, CDR2 YFSETQ. V lost 0 bases and J lost 5; bases outside the gene matches: 2. The CDR3 spans 14 residues. The CDR3 loop is CASSLGAGEDTQYF. The CDR3 bases are TGCGCCAGCAGCTTGGGAGCGGGGGAAGATACGCAGTATTTT.